This T cell receptor beta chain comes out of a study of metastatic and nonmetastatic thyroid tumors (dated by TCRdb to the early 2020s). Regarding the study in general: Repertoires were compared across peripheral blood and tumor or nodule tissue samples from malignant and benign thyroid patients.

None of the patients had been given any treatment before thyroid surgery. The study retrospectively analysed patient clinical samples collected from 2012 to 2018 using T-cell receptor beta sequencing. About this clone itself: The antigen it binds to is not known. No qualities accompany the bases; no much larger clone lies one base away.

Receptor libraries were prepared by PCR. The sequencer listed for this sample is Illumina HiSeq 4000. The TCR beta-chain CDR3 region of each patient was profiled by high-throughput sequencing. On the authors' methods: Drawing on CDR3 differences between clinicopathological groups, the researchers built a classifier meant to tell apart patients with distant-metastatic papillary thyroid cancer. Repertoire diversity was assessed with the Shannon index, and tumor-blood repertoire similarity with the Morisita-Horn index. TCRdb's own reprocessing of the public reads used fastp at Q25 and MiXCR and kept productive beta chains. TCRdb's processing, not the authors' own work, is the source of the V and J calls. The sample table lists about 14,000 clones, around 29% of them with a count of one. The ten largest clonotypes hold roughly 18% of the sample. The CDR3 starts with the cysteine, ends with the phenylalanine, and has 14 residues. CDR3 DNA is the only sequence kept; it has 42 bases, read in frame from the first base. The CDR1 and CDR2 encoded by the germline V gene are SGDLS and YYNGEE. Trimmed from V: 7 bases; trimmed from J: 5 bases; junction bases lacking a gene match: 8.

The study at large found these results: In both blood and tumor samples, malignant tumors were reported to have significantly higher TCR beta diversity than benign nodules.

The TCR sequence derives from a female donor with papillary thyroid cancer or a benign thyroid nodule (not recorded which). Some clones in this sample may be carry-over from other donors' samples. The material sequenced was tumor tissue. The rearrangement combines TRBV9 with TRBJ2-7; TRBD2 agrees with 11 junctional bases. The CDR3 is CASSKGLAVHEQYF. The DNA is as follows: TGTGCCAGCTCGAAGGGACTAGCGGTTCACGAGCAGTACTTC.